Below, 20 T cell receptor beta chains from the same sample are listed, as sequenced in a study of T cell responses to AZD1222 COVID-19 vaccine (dated by TCRdb to the early 2020s). Library creation used the immunoSEQ multiplex PCR assay. TCRdb provides this immuneACCESS table in a form limited to in-frame rearrangements. Some clones are lacking; in checked studies, under half of them reflect an unresolved V gene, and why the rest are absent is not known. For this sample there are about 110,000 clones; 70% to 90% appear just once. Around 3.2% of the sample lies in the top ten. Taken with the paper, the label for time point translates to: baseline before first vaccination. The sample in question was peripheral blood, obtained on day 0 of AZD1222 vaccination. All receptors come from an adult in good health.

This chain links TRBV10-3 with TRBJ2-2; 7 bases align to TRBD2. Germline V lookup: CDR1 ENHRY, CDR2 SYGVKD. The CDR3 has 14 amino acids. Trimming at V came to 7 bases and at J to 2 bases, leaving 4 bases not matched to a gene. CDR3 coding DNA: TGTGCCATCAAAGCGGGGTCTAACACCGGGGAGCTGTTTTTT. Translating gives CAIKAGSNTGELFF.

This chain connects TRBV19 to TRBJ2-7; 9 bases line up with TRBD1. CDR1 is LNHDA, CDR2 SQIVND, per germline (reference sequence). The V segment lost 7 bases and the J segment 1 base; nucleotides outside the gene matches: 8. This CDR3 is 15 amino acids long. In nucleotides, the CDR3 is TGTGCCAGTACCCTGGGACAGGGACGTTCCTACGAGCAGTACTTC. This sequence encodes CASTLGQGRSYEQYF.

The rearrangement joins TRBV6-5 to TRBJ1-6, with D perhaps matching TRBD1 (6 bases). CDR1 is MNHEY, CDR2 SVGAGI, per germline. Trimming pared 5 bases from V and 7 bases from J, leaving 6 bases between. This CDR3 spans 12 amino acids. CDR3 residues: CASSQGNSPLHF. The DNA of the CDR3 is TGTGCCAGCAGTCAGGGGAATTCACCCCTCCACTTT.

V is TRBV29-1 and J is TRBJ2-3, with D hard to call. The CDR3 spans 12 residues. CDR1 SQVTM and CDR2 ANQGSEA come from the germline V gene. V was shortened by 4 bases and J by 4 bases, with 9 bases between the two germline ends. The CDR3, as DNA: TGCAGCGTTGTTCGAGGATCAGATACGCAGTATTTT. Translation gives CSVVRGSDTQYF.

There are a few counts of this clone. The chain is built from TRBV6-1 and TRBJ1-2, with 10 bases fitting TRBD1. CDR1 and CDR2 (germline): MNHNS, SASEGT. The CDR3 spans 15 residues. The V and J ends lost 1 base and 8 bases, in that order; junction bases with no gene match: 7. The CDR3 bases are TGTGCCAGCAGTGAAGGGGGACAGGGGAACCAAGGCTACACCTTC. It yields the protein CASSEGGQGNQGYTF.

The V gene is TRBV7-8, the J gene TRBJ2-7; tentative D call: TRBD1 (5 bases). The CDR3 runs to 13 residues. Germline V gene lookup returns CDR1 SGHVS and CDR2 FQNEAQ. Trimming removed 8 bases at V and 2 bases at J, with 13 bases between. Here the CDR3 reads CASVGVGTYEQYF. DNA for the CDR3: TGTGCCAGCGTAGGGGTAGGAACCTACGAGCAGTACTTC.

V is TRBV19 and J is TRBJ1-2, with 8 bases lining up with TRBD1. The germline gives CDR1 LNHDA, CDR2 SQIVND (reference sequence). V shed 10 bases, J shed 3 bases, and the junction held 10 bases outside the gene matches. This CDR3 has 14 amino acids. The CDR3 region is CATGQGRNDYGYTF. The CDR3 DNA reads as TGTGCCACCGGACAGGGACGAAACGACTATGGCTACACCTTC.

The chain carries TRBV11-3 and TRBJ2-5, with 8 bases matching TRBD2. Germline lookup yields CDR1 SGHNT and CDR2 YENEEA. CDR3 size: 14 residues. V lost 8 bases and J lost 2; bases outside the gene matches: 7. The chain's CDR3 is CASSRGGQQETQYF. The CDR3 nucleotides are TGTGCCAGCTCCCGCGGGGGGCAACAAGAGACCCAGTACTTC.

The rearrangement joins TRBV2 to TRBJ1-5, with D possibly matching TRBD1 (5 bases). V lost 7 bases and J 9 bases, leaving 13 bases between the germline ends. Germline values: CDR1 SNHLY, CDR2 FYNNEI. The CDR3 loop spans 12 amino acids. CDR3 nucleotides: TGTGCCAGCACAGGGCCCCGTGGGCCCCAGCATTTT. Its protein is CASTGPRGPQHF.

The V call is TRBV7-2, the J call TRBJ1-2; 7 bases agree with TRBD1. V lost 6 bases and J lost 8; bases outside the gene matches: 9. This CDR3 comprises 13 residues. Germline loops: CDR1 SGHTA, CDR2 FQGNSA. The CDR3 DNA follows: TGTGCCAGCAGATTCACCGGGACAGCCGGCTACACCTTC. It yields the protein CASRFTGTAGYTF.

V usage is TRBV10-3 and J usage is TRBJ1-1, with 7 nucleotides matching TRBD1. Germline V gene data show CDR1 as ENHRY and CDR2 as SYGVKD. The CDR3 length is 16 residues. Trimming took 7 bases from V and 0 from J; bases not matched to a gene: 11. This CDR3 reads CAITSGRQGVNTEAFF. As DNA, the CDR3 is TGTGCCATCACCTCGGGAAGACAGGGAGTGAACACTGAAGCTTTCTTT.

This clone occurred once. The chain uses TRBV28 and TRBJ2-3; 8 nucleotides agree with TRBD2. CDR3 length equals 17 residues. Germline trimming cut 5 bases from V and 2 bases from J; bases unmatched to any gene: 12. In germline, CDR1 is MDHEN, CDR2 SYDVKM. CDR3 sequence: CASSLPGIAGYTDTQYF. In DNA form, the CDR3 reads TGTGCCAGCAGTCTCCCCGGGATAGCGGGGTACACAGATACGCAGTATTTT.

This clone came up once. J is TRBJ2-3 and V is TRBV29-1, with D unresolved. Germline V gives CDR1 SQVTM, CDR2 ANQGSEA. There are 12 residues in the CDR3. V lost 3 bases, J lost 1 base, and 5 bases lay in between. DNA of the CDR3: TGCAGCGTTGAGGTGGGCACAGATACGCAGTATTTT. As protein: CSVEVGTDTQYF.

The chain is built from TRBV4-2 and TRBJ2-5; 12 bases fit TRBD2. There are 20 residues in the CDR3. J was trimmed by 1 base and V by 0 bases; bases with no gene match: 12. Per the germline V gene, CDR1 is LGHNA and CDR2 is YNFKEQ. The DNA of the CDR3 is TGTGCCAGCAGCCAAGAGGGACCGTCCAGACTAGCGGGAGCCCAAGAGACCCAGTACTTC. Its protein is CASSQEGPSRLAGAQETQYF.

Written as DNA, the CDR3 is TGTGCCACCCGGCGGAATACGAACACCGGGGAGCTGTTTTTT. Its protein product is CATRRNTNTGELFF. The J gene is TRBJ2-2, the V gene TRBV19; D ambiguous. This CDR3 spans 14 amino acids. Germline assignment: CDR1 LNHDA and CDR2 SQIVND (reference sequence). Trimming removed 10 bases at V and 0 bases at J, with 12 bases between.

The rearrangement uses TRBV6-5 and TRBJ1-6, with 10 bases identical to TRBD1. Germline V lookup: CDR1 MNHEY, CDR2 SVGAGI. This CDR3 has 15 residues. The V and J ends lost 4 bases and 8 bases, in that order; junction bases with no gene match: 5. CDR3 protein: CASSSRQGADSPLHF. CDR3 sequence (DNA): TGTGCCAGCAGTTCACGACAGGGGGCGGATTCACCCCTCCACTTT.

This clone occurred once. Additional DNA sequences in this sample encode the identical CDR3. CDR3 bases: TGTGCCAGCAGGGGGACAGGCCGTGCGGAGCAGTACTTC. The encoded protein is CASRGTGRAEQYF. V and J are TRBV12-3 or TRBV12-4 and TRBJ2-7; 8 bases match TRBD1. Trimming at V came to 6 bases and at J to 7 bases, leaving 8 bases not matched to a gene. This CDR3 contains 13 residues.

The chain recombines TRBV5-1 with TRBJ2-5; 8 bases are shared with TRBD1. The CDR3 loop spans 15 amino acids. After removal of 3 bases from V and 8 bases from J, the junction contained 12 bases not matched to a gene. Germline loops: CDR1 SGHRS, CDR2 YFSETQ. In DNA form, the CDR3 reads TGCGCCAGCAGCTCAGGTAGCGGACAGGGTCCCACCCAGTACTTC. This encodes CASSSGSGQGPTQYF.

The chain links TRBV7-6 to TRBJ1-2; D unclear. V was pared by 6 bases and J by 8 bases, with 16 bases between. Germline V gene lookup returns CDR1 SGHVS and CDR2 FNYEAQ. The CDR3 runs to 13 residues. CDR3: CASRGVKTGGYTF. The CDR3 DNA is TGTGCCAGCAGAGGAGTCAAAACCGGGGGCTACACCTTC.

The chain couples TRBV13 to TRBJ2-7, with 8 bases fitting TRBD2. The germline gives CDR1 PRHDT, CDR2 FYEKMQ (reference sequence). V lost 1 base to trimming and J lost 0 bases; unmatched junction nucleotides: 20. The CDR3 length is 21 residues. The CDR3 loop is CASSLAGGYFPAGESSYEQYF. The CDR3 nucleotides read TGTGCCAGCAGCTTAGCAGGCGGGTACTTTCCAGCGGGGGAGAGCTCCTACGAGCAGTACTTC. Looking up the rest from reference TRBV13 and TRBJ2-7 gives the full variable domain: AAGVIQSPRHLIKEKRETATLKCYPIPRHDTVYWYQQGPGQDPQFLISFYEKMQSDKGSIPDRFSAQQFSDYHSELNMSSLELGDSALYFCASSLAGGYFPAGESSYEQYFGPGTRLTVT.